This TCR beta chain appears in the sequencing data of a study of blood T cell repertoires in COVID-19 (dated by TCRdb to about 2020). In terms of the full investigation: Collaborator samples came from the United States, Italy and Spain and covered acute and convalescent phases of COVID-19. The material from the prospective study consisted of cDNA or gDNA derived from T cells, B-cell-depleted T cells, or PBMCs. Subjects who had been exposed to COVID-19, were actively infected with it, or had recovered from it provided the deeply sampled blood TCRbeta repertoires that made up the dataset. The repertoires were made available in a free public database intended to serve as a resource for research on the immune response to SARS-CoV-2. The samples were drawn from two sources: the first 160 participants of the ongoing ImmuneRACE study, and fewer than 1,500 subjects contributed by 6 global collaborators. Sample metadata almost always included a de-identified subject ID, COVID-19 status, age in years and sex. Where available, HLA class I and class II types were obtained from metadata supplied by the sample provider rather than from assay-based typing.

In regard to this clone: This receptor's antigen is unknown. Base qualities are not provided; no much larger clone lies one nucleotide away.

The CDR3 spans 11 residues, from the cysteine through the phenylalanine. Only CDR3 DNA is held: 33 bases, read in frame from base 1. V is clipped by 5 bases and J by 6 bases, and the sequence between their germline boundaries is 7 bases long. Findings and caveats that apply to the study as a whole: The amount of clinical and demographic metadata varied by source and participant and was provided uncurated.

Collaborating institutions collected whole blood in K2EDTA tubes following their own protocols. For TCRbeta analysis, collaborators shipped samples in one of three forms: frozen whole blood, isolated PBMCs, or DNA extracted from either of those sample types. TCRbeta CDR3 regions were amplified from genomic DNA by means of the immunoSEQ Assay, a bias-controlled multiplex PCR. The original methods were these. The number of nucleated cells in each sample was estimated from the amplification of reference gene primers within the assay. Sequence reads were collapsed and filtered to measure the absolute abundance of every unique TCRbeta CDR3 rearrangement. Productive Simpson clonality was computed per sample as the square root of Simpson's diversity index over productive rearrangements. TCRdb holds this immuneACCESS table with in-frame rearrangements only. Some clones are missing; in checked studies, unresolved V genes explain under half, and the rest has no known cause. V and J calls and clone size are as listed in that table; D and trimming were resolved from the DNA. The sample includes 40,000 to 60,000 clones, with roughly 84% observed a single time. The top ten hold over 4.5% of the sample.

This sequence uses TRBV12-3 or TRBV12-4 and TRBJ1-1; TRBD1 is a weak D gene call, 5 bases matching. The sequence was collected from a woman aged 55 to 70 with acute or convalescent COVID-19. Input material: peripheral blood. The CDR3 has the sequence CASSQGAEAFF. The bases are TGTGCCAGCAGTCAAGGGGCTGAAGCTTTCTTT.